Following are 21 T cell receptor beta chains from one sample sequenced in a study of shared clonotypes between healthy human individuals. The naive CD8 population came from CD45RO-negative cells selected for CCR7, without terminally differentiated effector memory CD45RA+ cells. Sequencing used immunoSEQ multiplex PCR; TCRdb keeps in-frame clones, though not all of them. The sample records 800,000 to 950,000 clones, about 97% being singletons. The specimen sequenced was naive CD8+ T cells sorted from blood. The receptors derive from a man younger than 45 in good health.

V usage is TRBV5-6 and J usage is TRBJ2-7; unclear D gene. This CDR3 has 14 amino acids. Trimming left V 4 bases short and J 8 bases short, with 19 bases between. The germline V gene has CDR1 SGHDT and CDR2 YYEEEE. The CDR3 protein is CASSPEWLRVQQYF. CDR3 DNA sequence: TGTGCCAGCAGCCCGGAGTGGCTACGCGTCCAGCAGTACTTC.

V is TRBV29-1 and J is TRBJ2-1, with 11 bases that match TRBD2. Germline-derived CDR1 and CDR2 are SQVTM and ANQGSEA. The V segment lost 7 bases and the J segment 6 bases; nucleotides outside the gene matches: 11. The CDR3 runs 15 residues. CDR3 bases: TGCAGCGGTCAACTAGCGGGAGAGTATAGCAATGAGCAGTTCTTC. It is translated as CSGQLAGEYSNEQFF.

This clone appeared a single time. The chain has TRBV11-2 and TRBJ2-1, with D perhaps matching TRBD1 or TRBD2 (5 bases each). From germline, CDR1 is SGHAT and CDR2 FQNNGV. The CDR3 is 15 amino acids. Trimming removed 3 bases at V and 3 bases at J, with 12 bases between. The CDR3 is CASSLGPAVYNEQFF. CDR3 DNA sequence: TGTGCCAGCAGCTTGGGACCAGCAGTCTACAATGAGCAGTTCTTC.

The gene calls are TRBV11-2 and TRBJ2-3; 7 nucleotides line up with TRBD2. The V gene end was trimmed by 2 bases and the J gene end by 0 bases; junction bases not matched to a gene: 8. The CDR3 spans 17 residues. Germline lookup yields CDR1 SGHAT and CDR2 FQNNGV. DNA for the CDR3: TGTGCCAGCAGCTTAAGGGCAAGCGGGATAAGCACAGATACGCAGTATTTT. It is translated as CASSLRASGISTDTQYF.

V and J are TRBV18 and TRBJ2-2, with 9 bases lining up with TRBD1. Unmatched junction bases numbered 17, after V lost 2 bases and J lost 7 bases. There are 19 residues in the CDR3. CDR1 and CDR2 (germline): KGHSH, LQKENI. CDR3 residues: CASSPVTLGGTGKRGELFF. The CDR3 DNA follows: TGTGCCAGCTCACCAGTAACTCTAGGCGGGACAGGGAAACGCGGGGAGCTGTTTTTT. The whole variable domain, filled in from reference TRBV18 and TRBJ2-2, reads NAGVMQNPRHLVRRRGQEARLRCSPMKGHSHVYWYRQLPEEGLKFMVYLQKENIIDESGMPKERFSAEFPKEGPSILRIQQVVRGDSAAYFCASSPVTLGGTGKRGELFFGEGSRLTVL.

The sample holds one count of this clone. The chain recombines TRBV30 with TRBJ2-1, with 7 bases identical to TRBD2. Germline V gene lookup returns CDR1 GTSNPN and CDR2 SVGIG (reference sequence). This CDR3 has 14 amino acids. The V and J ends lost 3 bases and 1 base, in that order; junction bases with no gene match: 3. The CDR3 DNA reads TGTGCCTGGAGGGGAGGGTATTCCTACAATGAGCAGTTCTTC. Its translation: CAWRGGYSYNEQFF. Using reference TRBV30 and TRBJ2-1 for the parts outside the CDR3, the full variable domain is SQTIHQWPATLVQPVGSPLSLECTVEGTSNPNLYWYRQAAGRGLQLLFYSVGIGQISSEVPQNLSASRPQDRQFILSSKKLLLSDSGFYLCAWRGGYSYNEQFFGPGTRLTVL.

The chain uses TRBV7-9 and TRBJ1-5, with D unclear. Germline CDR1 and CDR2: SEHNR and FQNEAQ (reference sequence). The V gene lost 1 base and the J gene lost 4 bases, with 11 bases spanning the gap. The CDR3 is 15 residues long. The CDR3 region has the DNA TGTGCCAGCAGCTTAGGGGGAGAGGGAAATCAGCCCCAGCATTTT. Its protein product is CASSLGGEGNQPQHF.

This clone was counted once. This chain uses TRBV29-1 with TRBJ2-1; possible D gene TRBD2, 5 bases. Germline V gives CDR1 SQVTM, CDR2 ANQGSEA. V dropped 0 bases and J dropped 10 bases, with 10 bases sitting between them. The CDR3 covers 12 residues. CDR3 protein: CSVEDSDTEQFF. Here the CDR3 DNA reads TGCAGCGTTGAAGATAGCGATACGGAGCAGTTCTTC.

The chain links TRBV10-3 to TRBJ2-7, with TRBD2 identical over 10 bases. CDR3 length equals 15 residues. V shed 0 bases, J shed 6 bases, and the junction held 5 bases outside the gene matches. The germline V gene has CDR1 ENHRY and CDR2 SYGVKD. The CDR3 loop reads CAISESPSGSIEQYF. In DNA, the CDR3 is TGTGCCATCAGTGAGTCCCCTAGCGGGAGTATCGAGCAGTACTTC.

This clone came up once. The CDR3 sequence is CASSIAPLYEQYF. CDR3 sequence (DNA): TGTGCCAGTAGTATCGCCCCATTATACGAGCAGTACTTC. This chain joins TRBV19 and TRBJ2-7; D unresolved. The ends were cut back, 3 bases at V and 4 bases at J, with 10 bases in the middle. The CDR3 spans 13 residues. CDR1 is LNHDA, CDR2 SQIVND, per germline (reference sequence).

Worth noting for this clone: Within the sample, other DNA sequences also encode this same CDR3. CDR3 nucleotide sequence: TGTGCCAGCAGTTACGGAAGTACATACGAGCAGTACTTC. The encoded protein is CASSYGSTYEQYF. The V gene is TRBV6-5, the J gene TRBJ2-7; no clear D gene. The CDR3 consists of 13 residues. Germline CDR1 is MNHEY and CDR2 is SVGAGI. Trimming took 2 bases from V and 4 from J, leaving 9 bases between them.

The CDR3 is CASRIGQSTDTQYF. Written as DNA, the CDR3 is TGTGCCAGCAGGATTGGACAGAGCACAGATACGCAGTATTTT. The chain is built from TRBV6-1 and TRBJ2-3, with D perhaps matching TRBD1 (6 bases). The CDR3 has 14 amino acids. V was trimmed by 6 bases and J by 0 bases, leaving 10 bases between them. Germline-derived CDR1 and CDR2 are MNHNS and SASEGT.

V and J are TRBV19 and TRBJ2-7; no definite D call. Germline CDR1 reads LNHDA; CDR2 reads SQIVND (reference sequence). The V and J ends lost 7 bases and 5 bases respectively, with 15 bases between them. This CDR3 is built from 13 residues. The CDR3: CASKLSYSDEQYF. DNA for the CDR3: TGTGCCAGTAAATTATCCTACTCAGACGAGCAGTACTTC.

This chain uses TRBV7-9 with TRBJ2-4; TRBD2 agrees at 10 bases. Germline V gives CDR1 SEHNR, CDR2 FQNEAQ (reference sequence). Trimming cost V 5 bases and J 3 bases; bases outside gene matches: 7. CDR3 length: 16 amino acids. CDR3 nucleotides: TGTGCCAGCAGCCCCCTAGCGGGAGCGGTCAAAAACATTCAGTACTTC. Amino acids: CASSPLAGAVKNIQYF.

The chain carries TRBV6-5 and TRBJ2-7; TRBD2 agrees at 8 bases. The CDR3 covers 14 residues. Germline CDR1 is MNHEY and CDR2 is SVGAGI. The V gene end was trimmed by 5 bases and the J gene end by 6 bases; junction bases not matched to a gene: 9. CDR3 region: CASSVAGLRSEQYF. The DNA for the CDR3 is TGTGCCAGCAGTGTAGCGGGACTCCGCTCCGAGCAGTACTTC.

The chain combines TRBV29-1 with TRBJ2-1; 7 nucleotides line up with TRBD2. Looked up from germline, CDR1 is SQVTM and CDR2 is ANQGSEA. Losses at the gene ends were 3 bases for V and 0 bases for J; bases not matched to a gene: 5. The CDR3 loop spans 15 amino acids. As DNA, the CDR3 is TGCAGCGTTGACGGGACTAAGAGCTCCTACAATGAGCAGTTCTTC. Translated: CSVDGTKSSYNEQFF.

The V gene is TRBV13, the J gene TRBJ1-5; TRBD1 might be the D (5 bases). This CDR3 has 14 amino acids. The germline gives CDR1 PRHDT, CDR2 FYEKMQ (reference sequence). Trimming took off 2 bases at V and 7 bases at J, with 12 bases between the two ends. CDR3 nucleotide sequence: TGTGCCAGCAGCTTAAGGCAGGGAGGCCAGCCCCAGCATTTT. Translation gives CASSLRQGGQPQHF.

The rearrangement joins TRBV25-1 to TRBJ2-1; no clear D. The CDR3 extends over 12 amino acids. The V gene's germline CDR1 is MGHDK and CDR2 SYGVNS. V dropped 1 base and J dropped 13 bases, with 11 bases sitting between them. CDR3: CASSESWPGQFF. The CDR3 bases are TGTGCCAGCAGTGAATCCTGGCCAGGACAGTTCTTC.

The chain joins TRBV11-1 to TRBJ2-7; TRBD2 agrees at 11 bases. Germline V gene lookup returns CDR1 SGHAT and CDR2 FQDESV (reference sequence). This CDR3 spans 14 amino acids. The V and J ends lost 5 bases and 2 bases, in that order; junction bases with no gene match: 2. This CDR3 reads CASSTSGSPYEQYF. In nucleotides, the CDR3 is TGTGCCAGCAGCACTAGCGGGAGCCCCTACGAGCAGTACTTC.

The chain recombines TRBV7-2 with TRBJ2-7; TRBD1 aligns across 7 bases. The CDR3 consists of 16 residues. In germline, CDR1 is SGHTA, CDR2 FQGNSA. V was clipped by 5 bases and J by 1 base; unmatched bases: 11. CDR3 region: CASSLSTGLRSYEQYF. The CDR3 DNA is TGTGCCAGCAGCCTATCGACAGGGCTAAGGTCCTACGAGCAGTACTTC.

This sequence joins TRBV5-5 and TRBJ2-7; D is unclear. Germline V gene sequence: CDR1 SGHKS, CDR2 YYEKEE (reference sequence). The CDR3 loop spans 14 amino acids. The V end was cut by 4 bases, the J end by 3 bases, with 14 bases between. CDR3: CASSRRQGNYEQYF. For the CDR3, the DNA is TGTGCCAGCAGCCGGCGCCAAGGGAACTACGAGCAGTACTTC. Using reference TRBV5-5 and TRBJ2-7 for the parts outside the CDR3, the full variable domain is DAGVTQSPTHLIKTRGQQVTLRCSPISGHKSVSWYQQVLGQGPQFIFQYYEKEERGRGNFPDRFSARQFPNYSSELNVNALLLGDSALYLCASSRRQGNYEQYFGPGTRLTVT.